The subject of this entry is one T cell receptor beta chain. MiXCR was run by TCRdb on the RACE reads, yielding one entry per CDR3 protein. Of more than 65,000 distinct CDR3 sequences detected, around 30% appear once; the ten largest clones hold about 10%. The data derive from a study of human T cells and chemical hapten exposure. Across the whole study: Each patient's scalp received weekly diphenylcyclopropenone throughout the approximately 24-week study.

CDR1 and CDR2 from the germline V gene are DFQATT and SNEGSKA (reference sequence). The CDR3 loop spans 11 amino acids. Time point reported: patch test 1, 2 weeks after DPC sensitization. Treatment indicated: therapeutic diphenylcyclopropenone sensitization with weekly scalp DPC. Researchers extracted total RNA from unfractionated whole blood. The sequenced sample was whole blood, obtained in connection with sensitization to the hapten diphenylcyclopropenone (DPC). This chain connects TRBV20-1 to TRBJ2-7; possibly TRBD1 or TRBD2 for D (5 bases each). This TCR derives from a man in his forties with alopecia areata. Some clones in this sample may be carry-over from other donors' samples. The CDR3 is CSTGARYEQYF. DNA of the CDR3: TGCAGCACCGGGGCCAGGTACGAGCAGTACTTC.